The rows below give T cell receptor beta chains drawn from one sample of a study of cytomegalovirus exposure and HLA in healthy donors. Clones were sequenced by immunoSEQ multiplex PCR, and TCRdb holds only the in-frame ones, with some missing. The repertoire consists of about 160,000 clones, with approximately 85% occurring once and the leading ten covering about 2.1%. The source material was PBMCs. All receptors derive from a man aged 18 to 29 in good health and CMV-seropositive. Both conserved end residues are part of each CDR3. D genes are given only for firm matches. Clone size is shown for a subset of rows, as once, few, many or a class of expanded clone.

D gene: .; J gene: TRBJ2-1; V gene: TRBV7-9; clone size: few; CDR3 protein: CASSRGQGGGDEQFF; CDR3 DNA: TGTGCCAGCAGCCGAGGACAGGGAGGGGGTGATGAGCAGTTCTTC
D gene: TRBD1; J gene: TRBJ2-1; V gene: TRBV27; clone size: .; CDR3 protein: CASSLFGDSTYNEQFF; CDR3 DNA: TGTGCCAGCAGTTTATTCGGGGACAGCACCTACAATGAGCAGTTCTTC
D gene: .; J gene: TRBJ2-4; V gene: TRBV11-2; clone size: .; CDR3 protein: CASSSDRLAKNSQYF; CDR3 DNA: TGTGCCAGCAGCTCGGACAGACTAGCCAAAAACAGTCAGTACTTC
D gene: TRBD1; J gene: TRBJ2-1; V gene: TRBV5-1; clone size: .; CDR3 protein: CASSLTGQEYNEQFF; CDR3 DNA: TGCGCCAGCAGCTTGACGGGACAGGAGTACAATGAGCAGTTCTTC
D gene: .; J gene: TRBJ1-3; V gene: TRBV6-1; clone size: .; CDR3 protein: CASSEAPGVRNTIYF; CDR3 DNA: TGTGCCAGCAGTGAAGCGCCGGGAGTGCGAAACACCATATATTTT
D gene: TRBD1; J gene: TRBJ2-3; V gene: TRBV18; clone size: .; CDR3 protein: CASSHKGRGQGETDTQYF; CDR3 DNA: TGTGCCAGCTCACACAAGGGCCGGGGACAGGGGGAGACAGATACGCAGTATTTT
D gene: .; J gene: TRBJ1-2; V gene: TRBV6-1; clone size: .; CDR3 protein: CASTRGPYGYTF; CDR3 DNA: TGTGCCAGCACCAGGGGACCCTATGGCTACACCTTC
D gene: .; J gene: TRBJ2-1; V gene: TRBV6-5; clone size: .; CDR3 protein: CASSYFGGRQEQFF; CDR3 DNA: TGTGCCAGCAGTTACTTCGGGGGTCGGCAAGAGCAGTTCTTC
D gene: .; J gene: TRBJ1-4; V gene: TRBV5-6; clone size: .; CDR3 protein: CASSLAGAGNEKLFF; CDR3 DNA: TGTGCCAGCAGCCTAGCAGGGGCCGGCAATGAAAAACTGTTTTTT
D gene: TRBD1; J gene: TRBJ1-5; V gene: TRBV5-6; clone size: .; CDR3 protein: CASSSGGASWSNQPQHF; CDR3 DNA: TGTGCCAGCAGTTCAGGGGGCGCGAGTTGGAGCAATCAGCCCCAGCATTTT
D gene: TRBD2; J gene: TRBJ2-1; V gene: TRBV4-2; clone size: .; CDR3 protein: CASSQEPGLARYNEQFF; CDR3 DNA: TGTGCCAGCAGCCAGGAACCGGGACTAGCGAGGTACAATGAGCAGTTCTTC
D gene: .; J gene: TRBJ1-6; V gene: TRBV5-5; clone size: .; CDR3 protein: CASSFSYGGSSYNSPLHF; CDR3 DNA: TGTGCCAGCAGCTTCTCTTATGGGGGCAGCTCCTATAATTCACCCCTCCACTTT
D gene: .; J gene: TRBJ2-7; V gene: TRBV6-5; clone size: once; CDR3 protein: CASSYLGVNEQYF; CDR3 DNA: TGTGCCAGCAGTTACTTAGGGGTTAACGAGCAGTACTTC
D gene: TRBD2; J gene: TRBJ2-7; V gene: TRBV10-3; clone size: .; CDR3 protein: CAIRSLAGASYYEQYF; CDR3 DNA: TGTGCCATCCGTTCCTTAGCGGGGGCCTCGTACTACGAGCAGTACTTC
D gene: .; J gene: TRBJ2-1; V gene: TRBV7-2; clone size: .; CDR3 protein: CASSLEYSSYNEQFF; CDR3 DNA: TGTGCCAGCAGCTTAGAGTATAGCTCCTACAATGAGCAGTTCTTC
D gene: TRBD2; J gene: TRBJ2-3; V gene: TRBV7-2; clone size: .; CDR3 protein: CASSRGGGESSTDTQYF; CDR3 DNA: TGTGCCAGCTCTCGAGGCGGGGGAGAGTCAAGCACAGATACGCAGTATTTT
D gene: .; J gene: TRBJ1-1; V gene: TRBV21-1; clone size: .; CDR3 protein: CASSNSGGHTEAFF; CDR3 DNA: TGTGCCAGCAGCAATTCAGGGGGGCACACTGAAGCTTTCTTT
D gene: .; J gene: TRBJ2-5; V gene: TRBV7-8; clone size: .; CDR3 protein: CASSLGLAGETQYF; CDR3 DNA: TGTGCCAGCAGCTTAGGTCTAGCTGGAGAGACCCAGTACTTC
D gene: .; J gene: TRBJ2-3; V gene: TRBV5-1; clone size: .; CDR3 protein: CASSRGLGSGVADTQYF; CDR3 DNA: TGCGCCAGCAGCCGGGGCCTCGGTTCAGGGGTTGCAGATACGCAGTATTTT
D gene: TRBD1; J gene: TRBJ1-1; V gene: TRBV11-2; clone size: .; CDR3 protein: CASSSQGGNTEAFF; CDR3 DNA: TGTGCCAGCAGCTCGCAGGGGGGGAACACTGAAGCTTTCTTT
D gene: TRBD1; J gene: TRBJ1-1; V gene: TRBV18; clone size: .; CDR3 protein: CASSYRGRFDTEAFF; CDR3 DNA: TGTGCCAGCTCCTACAGGGGGCGCTTCGACACTGAAGCTTTCTTT